This TCR beta chain was captured in a study of CXCR3-negative and CXCR3-positive naive CD8 T cells. From germline, CDR1 is LGHNA and CDR2 YNFKEQ. CDR3 length: 19 amino acids. The method, 5' RACE with UMI labels, was used to prepare the TRB cDNA libraries. TCRdb reprocessed the 5' RACE reads, keeping one entry per CDR3 protein, no DNA. The clone table shows about 90,000 distinct CDR3 sequences, with the ten largest holding around 1%. The sequenced sample was naive CXCR3- CD8+ T cells from blood. The sample's subset: CD45RO-CCR7+CD27+CD95- naive CD8+ T cells lacking CXCR3 (TNR3-). The sequence derives from a human donor in good health. Some clones in this sample may be carry-over from other donors' samples. The J gene is TRBJ1-5, the V gene TRBV4-2; TCRdb's D gene call, TRBD1, goes unchecked for lack of DNA. CDR3 loop: CASSQDEYQTGPLNQPQHF.